One T cell receptor beta chain is described in this entry. Its antigen remains unidentified. Assay used: immunoSEQ multiplex PCR; TCRdb lists only in-frame clones, some missing. Found here are 45,000 to 55,000 clones, around 93% of them singletons; the top ten hold nearly 15%. The data were taken from a study of Tregs in tolerant kidney transplant recipients. The nonmyeloablative bone marrow transplants came from related graft donors, with transient mixed chimerism. Unstimulated Tregs (CD4+CD25+CD127-) and CD4+CD25- non-Tregs were sorted from PBMCs. Overall study findings and caveats: Antigen-driven expansion was suggested because donor-specific Tregs expanded more than all Tregs in tolerant patients. Some patients' samples used different primers over time, so nucleotide sequences weren't comparable.

The sequence derives from a human patient who received a combined kidney and bone marrow transplant. The graft donor may have given rise to some T cells. Source: CD8+ T cells from blood (PBMCs), taken 24 months after the transplant.

In DNA form, the CDR3 reads TGTGCCAGCAGCTTGGCCTACCCCTACGAGCAGTACTTC. Residues: CASSLAYPYEQYF. This chain joins TRBV5-6 and TRBJ2-7, with D unresolved. This CDR3 spans 13 amino acids. Germline V gene sequence: CDR1 SGHDT, CDR2 YYEEEE. The ends were cut back, 0 bases at V and 2 bases at J, with 6 bases in the middle.